This TCR beta chain was sequenced in a study of shared clonotypes between healthy human individuals. The germline gives CDR1 SNHLY, CDR2 FYNNEI. This CDR3 is built from 16 residues. The V end lost 1 base, the J end lost 7 bases, and 17 bases lay between the germline ends. TCRdb's copy holds only in-frame clones and misses some; the assay was immunoSEQ multiplex PCR. The data show nearly 1,000,000 clones, over 60% seen once. The sample comprised memory CD4+ T cells sorted from blood. Described subset: CD45RA-negative fraction. The V call is TRBV2, the J call TRBJ1-5, with D possibly matching TRBD1 (5 bases). The source is a man aged 18 to 29 in good health. The CDR3 sequence: CASSEGAGGGRQPQHF. In DNA, the CDR3 is TGTGCCAGCAGTGAAGGGGCCGGGGGGGGACGCCAGCCCCAGCATTTT.